One sample yielded the 25 T cell receptor beta chains listed below, sequenced in a study of T-cell memory formation after mild COVID-19. TCRdb passed the 5' RACE reads through MiXCR, listing each CDR3 protein once. Among approximately 300,000 distinct CDR3 sequences listed, more than 15% were seen once. What was sequenced was PBMCs or a T cell subset sorted from them (not recorded which). The receptors stem from a man aged 18 to 30 who had mild COVID-19 (a few samples of this study predate the infection). Cell type and time point are not known.

This clonotype has only a few counts. CDR3 sequence (DNA): TGTGCCAGCAGCCAAGAAGCTAGTAGCACCGGGGAGCTGTTTTTT. Translation: CASSQEASSTGELFF. J is TRBJ2-2 and V is TRBV4-2, with D unresolved. This CDR3 region has 15 residues. CDR1 LGHNA and CDR2 YNFKEQ come from the germline V gene. V was cut by 0 bases and J by 4 bases, with 9 bases left in between.

This clonotype was counted between two and nine times. The V call is TRBV7-9, the J call TRBJ1-2, with TRBD1 as a possible D gene (5 bases). V shed 3 bases and J shed 7 bases, with 18 bases lying between them. The CDR3 is 15 amino acids. Germline-derived CDR1 and CDR2 are SEHNR and FQNEAQ (reference sequence). For the CDR3, the DNA is TGTGCCAGCAGCTTTGCCGGGAGATCTGGGGCTGGCTACACCTTC. Encoded protein: CASSFAGRSGAGYTF. Together with reference TRBV7-9 and TRBJ1-2, the CDR3 gives the full variable domain: DTGVSQNPRHKITKRGQNVTFRCDPISEHNRLYWYRQTLGQGPEFLTYFQNEAQLEKSRLLSDRFSAERPKGSFSTLEIQRTEQGDSAMYLCASSFAGRSGAGYTFGSGTRLTVV.

This clonotype appeared a few times. J is TRBJ2-7 and V is TRBV4-1, with a possible D match to TRBD2 (5 bases). This CDR3 has 15 amino acids. Germline CDR1 and CDR2: MGHRA and YSYEKL. With 4 bases removed from V and 0 bases from J, the gap between germline ends came to 13 bases. CDR3 residues: CASSLAPGSSYEQYF. For the CDR3, the DNA is TGCGCCAGCAGCCTGGCCCCGGGGAGCTCCTACGAGCAGTACTTC.

This clonotype was seen a handful of times. The gene calls are TRBV12-5 and TRBJ2-1; the D gene could be TRBD1 or TRBD2 (5 bases each). The CDR3 totals 16 residues. The ends were cut back, 6 bases at V and 7 bases at J, with 22 bases in the middle. Per germline, CDR1 LGHNT and CDR2 FRNRAP. CDR3 region: CASGLRAGTSRNEQFF. CDR3 DNA: TGTGCTAGTGGACTTAGGGCCGGGACCAGCAGGAATGAGCAGTTCTTC.

This clonotype was detected a few times. V usage is TRBV20-1 and J usage is TRBJ2-3; 8 bases are shared with TRBD2. The length of the CDR3 is 14 residues. CDR1 is DFQATT, CDR2 SNEGSKA, per germline (reference sequence). V lost 1 base to trimming and J lost 4 bases; unmatched junction nucleotides: 4. CDR3 sequence (DNA): TGCAGTGCTAGAGTCGGGGGGGCGGCAGATACGCAGTATTTT. Translating it yields CSARVGGAADTQYF.

The J gene is TRBJ2-1, the V gene TRBV7-8, with TRBD2 as a possible D gene (7 bases). Germline values: CDR1 SGHVS, CDR2 FQNEAQ. Trimming left V 5 bases short and J 10 bases short, with 24 bases between. The CDR3 covers 16 residues. The CDR3 loop reads CASSLERIRGAGEQFF. Written as DNA, the CDR3 is TGTGCCAGCAGCCTAGAGAGAATACGGGGGGCGGGCGAGCAGTTCTTC.

The chain couples TRBV4-2 to TRBJ2-4; 14 bases are shared with TRBD2. The CDR3 spans 18 residues. Germline V gene data show CDR1 as LGHNA and CDR2 as YNFKEQ. V lost 4 bases and J lost 0; bases outside the gene matches: 5. The CDR3 sequence: CASSPRTSGGLAKNIQYF. The CDR3 DNA is TGTGCCAGCAGCCCCCGGACTAGCGGGGGGCTAGCCAAAAACATTCAGTACTTC.

In its sample, this clonotype was seen a few times. V gene TRBV6-2 or TRBV6-3 combines with J gene TRBJ1-2; TRBD1 agrees at 8 bases. This CDR3 comprises 16 residues. After removal of 0 bases from V and 8 bases from J, the junction contained 11 bases not matched to a gene. CDR1 and CDR2 (germline): MNHEY, SVGEGT. CDR3 coding DNA: TGTGCCAGCAGTTACTCCGCCGCAGGGGGCTTTTTCGGCTACACCTTC. Translated, it gives CASSYSAAGGFFGYTF.

This clonotype was observed many times. The chain is built from TRBV29-1 and TRBJ2-5, with unresolved D. Looked up from germline, CDR1 is SQVTM and CDR2 is ANQGSEA. The V gene lost 0 bases and the J gene lost 3 bases, with 8 bases spanning the gap. CDR3 length: 13 amino acids. CDR3 sequence (DNA): TGCAGCGTTGAAGAGGCTAGAAAAGAGACCCAGTACTTC. Its protein is CSVEEARKETQYF.

The CDR3 here is CASSITGTLGNTIYF. In DNA, the CDR3 is TGTGCCAGCAGCATCACCGGGACATTGGGAAACACCATATATTTT. The rearrangement joins TRBV9 to TRBJ1-3; D might be TRBD1 (6 bases). The germline CDR1 and CDR2 sequences are SGDLS and YYNGEE. This CDR3 is 15 amino acids long. The V and J ends lost 4 bases and 4 bases respectively, with 15 bases between them.

This clonotype was recorded once. The J gene is TRBJ2-7, the V gene TRBV10-2; TRBD2 aligns across 8 bases. Trimming cost V 3 bases and J 5 bases; bases outside gene matches: 6. From germline, CDR1 is WSHSY and CDR2 SAAADI. This CDR3 spans 14 amino acids. CDR3 sequence: CASSDAGGFDEQYF. The CDR3 coding sequence is TGCGCCAGCAGTGACGCGGGGGGCTTCGACGAGCAGTACTTC.

The chain is built from TRBV28 and TRBJ1-5, with 8 bases aligning to TRBD1. Germline CDR1 is MDHEN and CDR2 is SYDVKM. Trimming at V came to 4 bases and at J to 4 bases, leaving 6 bases not matched to a gene. The CDR3 has 15 amino acids. The CDR3 coding sequence is TGTGCCAGCAGTTACCCGACAGGGGCAAATCAGCCCCAGCATTTT. This encodes CASSYPTGANQPQHF.

This clonotype was picked up many times. The chain recombines TRBV5-1 with TRBJ2-1, with no clear D. The CDR3 spans 13 residues. V was clipped by 5 bases and J by 4 bases, with 10 bases between them. Per the germline V gene, CDR1 is SGHRS and CDR2 is YFSETQ. CDR3 bases: TGCGCCAGCAGGGCGGTCGATTACAATGAGCAGTTCTTC. Translation gives CASRAVDYNEQFF.

In its sample, this clonotype was seen many times. V is TRBV25-1 and J is TRBJ2-5; TRBD1 might be the D (6 bases). V lost 6 bases and J 4 bases, leaving 9 bases between the germline ends. This CDR3 contains 12 residues. Germline V gene lookup returns CDR1 MGHDK and CDR2 SYGVNS. As DNA, the CDR3 is TGTGCCAGCAGGGACAGCGGAGAGACCCAGTACTTC. Its translation is CASRDSGETQYF.

The chain links TRBV5-8 to TRBJ2-2, with D perhaps being TRBD1 or TRBD2 (5 bases each). The CDR3 loop spans 15 amino acids. Trimming took off 0 bases at V and 1 base at J, with 7 bases between the two ends. From germline, CDR1 is SGHTS and CDR2 YDEGEE. The CDR3 coding sequence is TGTGCCAGCAGCTTGGCGGGGCAGAACACCGGGGAGCTGTTTTTT. It is translated as CASSLAGQNTGELFF.

This clonotype was observed a few times. The chain uses TRBV6-6 and TRBJ1-1; the D gene is possibly TRBD1 (5 bases). The V gene lost 6 bases and the J gene lost 0 bases, with 8 bases spanning the gap. Germline V CDR1 and CDR2: MNHNY, SVGAGI (reference sequence). The CDR3 covers 13 residues. As DNA, the CDR3 is TGTGCCAGCAGCACCAGGGTGAACACTGAAGCTTTCTTT. Translation gives CASSTRVNTEAFF.

The chain recombines TRBV6-2 or TRBV6-3 with TRBJ2-6, with TRBD2 as a possible D gene (5 bases). Germline CDR1 and CDR2: MNHEY and SVGEGT. The V gene lost 6 bases and the J gene lost 2 bases, with 11 bases spanning the gap. The CDR3 totals 15 residues. CDR3 sequence reads: CASSLDSAGANVLTF. The CDR3 DNA is TGTGCCAGCAGCCTGGACTCGGCTGGGGCCAACGTCCTGACTTTC.

The rearrangement links TRBV29-1 to TRBJ2-7; 7 nucleotides line up with TRBD2. The CDR3 is made up of 14 amino acids. Germline assignment: CDR1 SQVTM and CDR2 ANQGSEA. V was pared by 4 bases and J by 2 bases, with 8 bases of the junction left unmatched. The CDR3 loop reads CSVVGGTRPYEQYF. The CDR3 DNA follows: TGCAGCGTTGTGGGGGGGACCAGGCCCTACGAGCAGTACTTC.

The sample holds many counts of this clonotype. J is TRBJ2-3 and V is TRBV4-1; D is unresolved. Germline CDR1 and CDR2: MGHRA and YSYEKL. CDR3 length: 16 residues. Trimming removed 0 bases at V and 2 bases at J, with 12 bases between. CDR3 in amino acids: CASSQEATPNTDTQYF. The DNA of the CDR3 is TGCGCCAGCAGCCAAGAAGCGACTCCTAACACAGATACGCAGTATTTT.

This clonotype showed up just a few times. The chain links TRBV18 to TRBJ1-1, with D unresolved. Germline V gene lookup returns CDR1 KGHSH and CDR2 LQKENI. V was shortened by 0 bases and J by 1 base, with 9 bases between the two germline ends. The CDR3 runs to 15 residues. DNA of the CDR3: TGTGCCAGCTCACCACCCTCAACATCGAACACTGAAGCTTTCTTT. It codes for CASSPPSTSNTEAFF.

This clonotype was seen a few times. The chain uses TRBV11-2 and TRBJ2-5; TRBD1 aligns across 7 bases. CDR3 size: 16 residues. J was trimmed by 2 bases and V by 1 base; bases with no gene match: 7. Germline assignment: CDR1 SGHAT and CDR2 FQNNGV. The CDR3 protein is CASSLARGSGQETQYF. The CDR3 DNA sequence: TGTGCCAGCAGCTTAGCCAGGGGGTCCGGTCAAGAGACCCAGTACTTC.

The chain has TRBV20-1 and TRBJ1-1; D is ambiguous. V lost 3 bases and J lost 1, with 12 bases in between. CDR1 DFQATT and CDR2 SNEGSKA come from the germline V gene (reference sequence). CDR3 length equals 14 residues. CDR3 loop: CSASPPSGNTEAFF. CDR3 coding DNA: TGCAGTGCTAGCCCCCCGAGTGGGAACACTGAAGCTTTCTTT.

In its sample, this clonotype was seen a few times. The J gene is TRBJ2-2, the V gene TRBV2; D is ambiguous. The V end lost 3 bases, the J end lost 6 bases, and 11 bases lay between the germline ends. This CDR3 is 14 amino acids long. CDR1 SNHLY and CDR2 FYNNEI come from the germline V gene. As DNA, the CDR3 is TGTGCCAGCAGTGATCCCGTTTGGCCCGGGGAGCTGTTTTTT. As protein: CASSDPVWPGELFF. The full variable domain, with the rest looked up from reference TRBV2 and TRBJ2-2, is EPEVTQTPSHQVTQMGQEVILRCVPISNHLYFYWYRQILGQKVEFLVSFYNNEISEKSEIFDDQFSVERPDGSNFTLKIRSTKLEDSAMYFCASSDPVWPGELFFGEGSRLTVL.

V usage is TRBV7-2 and J usage is TRBJ2-1, with 9 bases fitting TRBD2. The CDR3 is 14 residues long. Trimming removed 5 bases from V and 10 bases from J; junction bases left unmatched: 9. The germline V gene has CDR1 SGHTA and CDR2 FQGNSA. The CDR3 sequence is CASSPVRAGGEQFF. Written as DNA, the CDR3 is TGTGCCAGCAGCCCGGTTCGGGCGGGGGGGGAGCAGTTCTTC.

This clonotype was picked up a small number of times. The rearrangement links TRBV12-3 or TRBV12-4 to TRBJ1-2; D unresolved. Trimming pared 1 base from V and 8 bases from J, leaving 14 bases between. The CDR3 has 14 amino acids. The CDR3 loop is CASSLVAGPEGYTF. CDR3 nucleotides: TGTGCCAGCAGTTTAGTGGCAGGACCTGAGGGCTACACCTTC.